This record looks at one T cell receptor beta chain sequence and its context. The protocol was immunoSEQ multiplex PCR, while the TCRdb copy is restricted to in-frame clones and leaves out a portion. Of almost 400,000 clones in the sample, roughly 90% were seen once. This sample is part of a study of blood T cell repertoires in COVID-19. As for the study in general: The samples span acute and convalescent COVID-19 from the United States, Italy and Spain.

Germline V gene lookup returns CDR1 LNHDA and CDR2 SQIVND (reference sequence). V was clipped by 2 bases and J by 1 base; unmatched bases: 8. The CDR3 covers 17 residues. The sequencing input was PBMCs or T cells enriched from blood (not recorded which). The genes are TRBV19 and TRBJ2-1; 7 nucleotides agree with TRBD1. The TCR originated in a woman in her 30s with acute COVID-19. The CDR3: CASSIIGTVRSYNEQFF. The CDR3 DNA follows: TGTGCCAGTAGTATAATCGGGACAGTTAGGTCCTACAATGAGCAGTTCTTC.